Listed here is a single T cell receptor beta chain. Its antigen is not identified. Data came from immunoSEQ multiplex PCR; TCRdb stores just in-frame clones and leaves some out. Among 250,000 to 350,000 clones, roughly 88% were seen once, and the ten largest hold over 0.8%. From germline, CDR1 is SQVTM and CDR2 ANQGSEA. V lost 6 bases, J lost 1 base, and 7 bases stayed unmatched. The CDR3 contains 15 residues. The data were taken from a study of cytomegalovirus exposure and HLA in healthy donors. Regarding the study as a whole: TCR beta chains numbering under 200 were designated cytomegalovirus-associated. Subsequent analysis revealed that first-cohort TCR clusters tended to co-occur in the roughly 120 validation repertoires.

These donors were members of the approximately 110-subject validation cohort, a group separate from the approximately 640-subject first cohort. Input material: PBMCs. The TCR sequence derives from a young woman in good health and CMV-seronegative. V is TRBV29-1 and J is TRBJ2-3; TRBD2 aligns across 10 bases. The CDR3 bases are TGCAGCGTGCAACAGGGGACTAGCGGCACAGATACGCAGTATTTT. It encodes CSVQQGTSGTDTQYF.